Listed here are 21 T cell receptor beta chains from one sample, sequenced in a study of T cells in Graves' hyperthyroidism and ophthalmopathy. From RNA transcripts, TCR beta CDR3 regions were amplified. HTBI primers were used for first-round RT-PCR of the TCR CDR3. Via MiXCR, TCRdb re-called the multiplex PCR reads, giving one row per CDR3 protein. In the table there are about 600,000 distinct CDR3 sequences, 13% to 15% of which are singletons. Sequencing input: blood. Receptors were obtained from a woman in her forties or fifties with Graves' ophthalmopathy.

The chain is built from TRBV20-1 and TRBJ2-7; 8 nucleotides line up with TRBD2. V trimming: 5 bases; J trimming: 0 bases; junction bases outside the gene matches: 9. The CDR3 consists of 15 residues. CDR1 is DFQATT and CDR2 is SNEGSKA in the germline V gene (reference sequence). CDR3 sequence reads: CSAELSGKISYEQYF. The CDR3 nucleotides read TGCAGTGCTGAACTTAGCGGGAAAATCTCCTACGAGCAGTACTTC.

The chain is built from TRBV6-1 and TRBJ2-7; D ambiguous. This CDR3 spans 14 amino acids. Per germline, CDR1 MNHNS and CDR2 SASEGT. Trimming removed 6 bases from V and 3 bases from J, with 15 bases in between. The chain's CDR3 is CASSPPDGYYEQYF. For the CDR3, the DNA is TGTGCCAGCAGCCCCCCGGACGGGTACTACGAGCAGTACTTC.

CDR3 coding DNA: TGTGCCAGCAGCGTAGTAGGGAGCGGGAAAGCAGATACGCAGTATTTT. It translates to CASSVVGSGKADTQYF. This chain joins TRBV9 and TRBJ2-3; 7 bases align to TRBD2. With 0 bases clipped from V and 4 bases from J, the junction kept 8 bases outside the gene matches. The CDR3 covers 16 residues. Germline values: CDR1 SGDLS, CDR2 YYNGEE.

This clonotype was seen only a few times. The V gene is TRBV5-5, the J gene TRBJ2-2; D may be TRBD1 (7 bases). The V gene's germline CDR1 is SGHKS and CDR2 YYEKEE (reference sequence). Trimming pared 1 base from V and 7 bases from J, leaving 17 bases between. The CDR3 runs to 16 residues. In nucleotides, the CDR3 is TGTGCCAGCAGCTTGAGGGTGACAGGGAGGATCGGGGAGCTGTTTTTT. It is translated as CASSLRVTGRIGELFF.

This clonotype was detected many times. CDR3 amino acids: CSTFWYGGGTYNEQFF. CDR3 DNA sequence: TGCAGTACCTTCTGGTATGGGGGGGGAACCTACAATGAGCAGTTCTTC. The rearrangement links TRBV20-1 to TRBJ2-1; 7 bases are a match to TRBD2. Germline values: CDR1 DFQATT, CDR2 SNEGSKA (reference sequence). The CDR3 extends over 16 amino acids. Trimming at V came to 8 bases and at J to 2 bases, leaving 15 bases not matched to a gene.

This clonotype was detected many times. V and J are TRBV24-1 and TRBJ1-1, with TRBD1 identical over 7 bases. This CDR3 spans 15 amino acids. Per germline, CDR1 KGHDR and CDR2 SFDVKD. V was pared by 5 bases and J by 4 bases, with 9 bases of the junction left unmatched. The CDR3 region is CATSASTGRSTEAFF. CDR3 nucleotides: TGTGCCACCAGTGCCTCGACAGGGAGATCCACTGAAGCTTTCTTT.

At least ten counts were recorded for this clonotype. This chain joins TRBV27 and TRBJ1-2; no clear D. Germline V gene lookup returns CDR1 MNHEY and CDR2 SMNVEV (reference sequence). V lost 1 base and J 6 bases, leaving 9 bases between the germline ends. The CDR3 consists of 13 residues. In DNA form, the CDR3 reads TGTGCCAGCAGTTTATACGGTGACGATGGCTACACCTTC. Protein product: CASSLYGDDGYTF.

In this sample, this clonotype turned up many times. V is TRBV12-3 or TRBV12-4 and J is TRBJ2-7; 10 nucleotides align to TRBD2. The CDR3 has 15 amino acids. J lost 6 bases, V lost 5 bases, and 10 bases had no gene match. The CDR3 nucleotides are TGTGCCAGCAGTACAGCGGGAGGGCTTAATCGCGAGCAGTACTTC. It translates to CASSTAGGLNREQYF.

This clonotype has just a few counts. The chain combines TRBV28 with TRBJ2-1, with TRBD2 identical over 13 bases. Losses at the gene ends were 7 bases for V and 8 bases for J; bases not matched to a gene: 11. The CDR3 is 16 residues long. CDR1 and CDR2 (germline): MDHEN, SYDVKM. CDR3 protein: CASTVLGLAGEDEQFF. As DNA, the CDR3 is TGTGCCAGCACCGTGCTAGGACTAGCGGGAGAGGATGAGCAGTTCTTC.

CDR3 loop: CSVGGGGHSYEQYF. CDR3 DNA sequence: TGCAGCGTTGGTGGAGGGGGACACTCCTACGAGCAGTACTTC. The V and J genes are TRBV29-1 and TRBJ2-7; D could derive from TRBD1 or TRBD2 (6 bases each). This CDR3 spans 14 amino acids. Per the germline V gene, CDR1 is SQVTM and CDR2 is ANQGSEA. With 4 bases removed from V and 0 bases from J, the gap between germline ends came to 13 bases.

This sequence joins TRBV4-1 and TRBJ2-7, with 8 nucleotides matching TRBD1. V dropped 3 bases and J dropped 2; count of bases not matched to a gene: 9. The germline V gene has CDR1 MGHRA and CDR2 YSYEKL. CDR3 length: 16 amino acids. CDR3 in DNA: TGCGCCAGCAGCCAGATCGGATTGACAGGGGCCTACGAGCAGTACTTC. This encodes CASSQIGLTGAYEQYF.

This clonotype was counted at least ten times. This chain links TRBV12-3 or TRBV12-4 with TRBJ2-5; D is undetermined. This CDR3 is built from 15 residues. Trimming removed 3 bases from V and 4 bases from J, with 15 bases in between. CDR3 DNA: TGTGCCAGCAGTTTCGCTAGTGGGTTCCCAGAGACCCAGTACTTC. It is translated as CASSFASGFPETQYF.

This clonotype was observed many times. The J gene is TRBJ1-2, the V gene TRBV2, with 7 bases identical to TRBD1. This CDR3 has 15 amino acids. Germline V gene data show CDR1 as SNHLY and CDR2 as FYNNEI. With 3 bases clipped from V and 3 bases from J, the junction kept 7 bases outside the gene matches. The DNA for the CDR3 is TGTGCCAGCAGTGACCGACAGGGTTCTCACTATGGCTACACCTTC. Translating gives CASSDRQGSHYGYTF. The variable domain in full, with the rest retrieved from reference TRBV2 and TRBJ1-2, is EPEVTQTPSHQVTQMGQEVILRCVPISNHLYFYWYRQILGQKVEFLVSFYNNEISEKSEIFDDQFSVERPDGSNFTLKIRSTKLEDSAMYFCASSDRQGSHYGYTFGSGTRLTVV.

This clonotype was recorded a few times. The CDR3: CASSLLTGAVYEQYF. The CDR3, as DNA: TGTGCCAGCAGTTTACTGACAGGGGCAGTCTACGAGCAGTACTTC. V gene TRBV27 combines with J gene TRBJ2-7; 8 nucleotides line up with TRBD1. The CDR3 sequence is 15 residues long. V was pared by 2 bases and J by 3 bases, with 6 bases of the junction left unmatched. From germline, CDR1 is MNHEY and CDR2 SMNVEV (reference sequence).

This clonotype has a handful of counts. The chain combines TRBV7-9 with TRBJ1-3, with D unresolved. The CDR3 spans 15 residues. In germline, CDR1 is SEHNR, CDR2 FQNEAQ (reference sequence). V dropped 3 bases and J dropped 4 bases, with 13 bases sitting between them. CDR3 coding DNA: TGTGCCAGCAGCTTCCGCGTTCTGTCCGGAAACACCATATATTTT. It codes for CASSFRVLSGNTIYF.

Ten or more counts support this clonotype. The chain is built from TRBV28 and TRBJ2-2; a weak D match, TRBD2 (6 bases). Germline V CDR1 and CDR2: MDHEN, SYDVKM. The ends were cut back, 7 bases at V and 3 bases at J, with 12 bases in the middle. The CDR3 consists of 14 residues. CDR3 in DNA: TGTGCCAGCACCCCCGGGACTTACACCGGGGAGCTGTTTTTT. It yields the protein CASTPGTYTGELFF.

This clonotype has only a few counts. DNA of the CDR3: TGTGCCAGCAGTCCGGGCCTTCTAGCGGGAGAGGCCAATGAGCAGTTCTTC. Translated, it gives CASSPGLLAGEANEQFF. The chain recombines TRBV6-1 with TRBJ2-1, with 10 nucleotides matching TRBD2. CDR1 and CDR2 (germline): MNHNS, SASEGT. The CDR3 sequence is 17 residues long. After removal of 5 bases from V and 6 bases from J, the junction contained 13 bases not matched to a gene.

The chain uses TRBV13 and TRBJ2-7; 7 bases fit TRBD2. V trimming: 3 bases; J trimming: 7 bases; junction bases outside the gene matches: 6. The germline V gene encodes CDR1 PRHDT and CDR2 FYEKMQ (reference sequence). CDR3 size: 13 residues. CDR3 bases: TGTGCCAGCAGCTTCCTAGCGGAGGCAGAGCAGTACTTC. Its translation is CASSFLAEAEQYF.

This clonotype appeared many times. This chain joins TRBV7-2 and TRBJ2-7; D not certain. Germline-derived CDR1 and CDR2 are SGHTA and FQGNSA. This CDR3 contains 14 residues. V was cut by 2 bases and J by 1 base, with 9 bases left in between. The CDR3 sequence is CASSLSKGSYEQYF. CDR3 nucleotides: TGTGCCAGCAGCTTAAGTAAGGGATCCTACGAGCAGTACTTC.

Ten or more counts support this clonotype. The chain has TRBV5-6 and TRBJ1-5, with D possibly TRBD1 on 5 matching bases. The V gene lost 1 base and the J gene lost 3 bases, with 8 bases spanning the gap. This CDR3 has 14 residues. Germline CDR1 reads SGHDT; CDR2 reads YYEEEE. The DNA for the CDR3 is TGTGCCAGCAGCTTGTGGGGGATCAATCAGCCCCAGCATTTT. Translated: CASSLWGINQPQHF.

This clonotype was recorded at least ten times. The chain joins TRBV28 to TRBJ2-7, with D perhaps matching TRBD2 (7 bases). The CDR3 runs to 14 residues. The germline CDR1 and CDR2 sequences are MDHEN and SYDVKM. V dropped 7 bases and J dropped 4 bases, with 17 bases sitting between them. CDR3 in DNA: TGTGCCAGCACCCAAGGGGGACTACTTTACGAGCAGTACTTC. It yields the protein CASTQGGLLYEQYF.